This T cell receptor beta chain appears in the sequencing data of a study of early T cells in non-severe SARS-CoV-2 infection. Study in general: Alpha and beta chains were unpaired, from unsorted whole-blood bulk RNA.

Individual cDNA molecules were tagged with unique molecular identifiers. MiXCR, run by TCRdb on the 5' RACE reads, gives a single entry per CDR3 protein. The table has 55,000 to 65,000 distinct CDR3 sequences, around 13% seen once. General observations from the study: Anti-spike CD8 responses were favored by VDJdb matching, which missed private and CD4 specificities.

The CDR3 length is 13 residues. With V trimmed by 2 bases and J by 10 bases, 4 bases remained unmatched. Per the germline V gene, CDR1 is LGHNA and CDR2 is YNFKEQ. This clonotype was detected a few times. Its antigen is unknown. Sequenced material: whole blood. The V and J genes are TRBV4-2 and TRBJ2-2; TRBD2 agrees at 7 bases. The TCR was taken from an adult who was a healthcare worker with PCR-confirmed SARS-CoV-2 infection or an uninfected control (not recorded which). The CDR3 DNA is TGTGCCAGCAGCCAAAGGGAGGGCGAGGAGCTGTTTTTT. Translated: CASSQREGEELFF.